Following are 32 T cell receptor beta chains from one sample sequenced in a study of T cells in lung cancer brain metastases. Using immunoSEQ multiplex PCR, the repertoire was profiled, and TCRdb retains in-frame clones only, with some absent. The table has thousands of clones, roughly nine tenths seen once; the top ten hold roughly 3.4%. Sequencing was done on a sample of tumor tissue from the primary lung tumor. Receptors were obtained from a woman aged 45 to 65 with non-small cell lung cancer.

The chain couples TRBV29-1 to TRBJ1-2; no clear D gene. The CDR3 extends over 11 amino acids. The germline CDR1 and CDR2 sequences are SQVTM and ANQGSEA. Deletions cut 4 bases from V and 5 bases from J, with 8 bases between. In DNA form, the CDR3 reads TGCAGCGTTGGAGACACGTATGGCTACACCTTC. It codes for CSVGDTYGYTF.

The chain employs TRBV5-1 and TRBJ1-1; 7 bases match TRBD1. The V gene end was trimmed by 4 bases and the J gene end by 2 bases; junction bases not matched to a gene: 5. The CDR3 totals 14 residues. Germline V gene lookup returns CDR1 SGHRS and CDR2 YFSETQ. The CDR3 protein is CASSPGTVNTEAFF. For the CDR3, the DNA is TGCGCCAGCAGCCCGGGGACAGTTAACACTGAAGCTTTCTTT. Drawing the rest from reference TRBV5-1 and TRBJ1-1, the complete variable domain is KAGVTQTPRYLIKTRGQQVTLSCSPISGHRSVSWYQQTPGQGLQFLFEYFSETQRNKGNFPGRFSGRQFSNSRSEMNVSTLELGDSALYLCASSPGTVNTEAFFGQGTRLTVV.

J is TRBJ1-3 and V is TRBV19; the match to TRBD1 covers 7 bases. The CDR3 contains 17 residues. Germline trimming cut 5 bases from V and 3 bases from J; bases unmatched to any gene: 13. Per the germline V gene, CDR1 is LNHDA and CDR2 is SQIVND (reference sequence). The CDR3 reads CASSALNRGVHGNTIYF. CDR3 coding DNA: TGTGCCAGTAGTGCCCTTAACAGGGGAGTTCATGGAAACACCATATATTTT.

V gene TRBV9 combines with J gene TRBJ2-3; perhaps D is TRBD1 or TRBD2 (5 bases each). The CDR3 covers 16 residues. V lost 0 bases to trimming and J lost 3 bases, with 14 bases between them. Per germline, CDR1 SGDLS and CDR2 YYNGEE. CDR3 sequence (DNA): TGTGCCAGCAGCGTAGGTGGGGGAATCGGGACAGATACGCAGTATTTT. Amino acid sequence: CASSVGGGIGTDTQYF.

The J gene is TRBJ2-3, the V gene TRBV10-3; D not resolved. The length of the CDR3 is 12 residues. With 2 bases removed from V and 3 bases from J, the gap between germline ends came to 3 bases. CDR1 and CDR2 (germline): ENHRY, SYGVKD. CDR3 residues: CAISELTDTQYF. The CDR3 DNA reads as TGTGCCATCAGTGAGCTAACAGATACGCAGTATTTT.

The chain is built from TRBV5-1 and TRBJ2-1; D uncertain. The CDR3 totals 14 residues. The germline V and J ends were trimmed by 1 base and 0 bases, with 5 bases remaining between them. CDR1 and CDR2 from the germline V gene are SGHRS and YFSETQ. The CDR3, as DNA: TGCGCCAGCAGCTTGCCAAGCTCCTACAATGAGCAGTTCTTC. Translating gives CASSLPSSYNEQFF.

The genes are TRBV5-1 and TRBJ1-1; D gene unclear. Germline-derived CDR1 and CDR2 are SGHRS and YFSETQ. V shed 5 bases and J shed 0 bases, with 8 bases lying between them. CDR3 size: 13 residues. CDR3 nucleotide sequence: TGCGCCAGCAGTCTGAGCATGAACACTGAAGCTTTCTTT. As protein: CASSLSMNTEAFF.

The chain recombines TRBV6-5 with TRBJ1-4; the D is unclear. Germline V gene sequence: CDR1 MNHEY, CDR2 SVGAGI. Trimming pared 6 bases from V and 5 bases from J, leaving 13 bases between. The CDR3 consists of 14 residues. DNA for the CDR3: TGTGCCAGCAGATCGACGACCAGAAATGAAAAACTGTTTTTT. Amino acid sequence: CASRSTTRNEKLFF.

The rearrangement uses TRBV4-2 and TRBJ1-4, with a weak D call TRBD1 (5 bases). There are 15 residues in the CDR3. Per germline, CDR1 LGHNA and CDR2 YNFKEQ. V lost 4 bases and J 8 bases, leaving 17 bases between the germline ends. The CDR3 DNA follows: TGTGCCAGCAGCCCTTATGGCAGGGATGGGGAAAAACTGTTTTTT. Protein product: CASSPYGRDGEKLFF.

The V call is TRBV15, the J call TRBJ2-3; D gene uncertain. V was cut by 8 bases and J by 9 bases, with 12 bases left in between. CDR3 length equals 11 residues. Germline V gene lookup returns CDR1 LNHNV and CDR2 YYDKDF (reference sequence). The CDR3 sequence is CATRQGVTQYF. For the CDR3, the DNA is TGTGCCACCCGGCAAGGAGTGACGCAGTATTTT.

The J gene is TRBJ2-2, the V gene TRBV11-2; D may be TRBD2 (6 bases). V dropped 5 bases and J dropped 10 bases, with 17 bases sitting between them. Germline V gene sequence: CDR1 SGHAT, CDR2 FQNNGV. The CDR3 sequence is 14 residues long. CDR3 loop: CASSLGTSHLELFF. CDR3 sequence (DNA): TGTGCCAGCAGCCTCGGCACTAGCCACTTGGAGCTGTTTTTT.

The J gene is TRBJ1-1, the V gene TRBV29-1; 9 bases match TRBD1. The CDR3 runs to 14 residues. CDR1 is SQVTM, CDR2 ANQGSEA, per germline. V dropped 7 bases and J dropped 5; count of bases not matched to a gene: 11. Here the CDR3 reads CSGHRGRGFTEAFF. The DNA for the CDR3 is TGCAGCGGTCACAGGGGGCGCGGTTTTACTGAAGCTTTCTTT.

V gene TRBV5-1 combines with J gene TRBJ2-1, with D maybe TRBD2 (5 bases). This CDR3 has 14 residues. V lost 0 bases and J lost 6, with 10 bases in between. CDR1 SGHRS and CDR2 YFSETQ come from the germline V gene. DNA for the CDR3: TGCGCCAGCAGCTTGGAATTGCTAGCCAATGAGCAGTTCTTC. Amino acid sequence: CASSLELLANEQFF.

This chain connects TRBV5-1 to TRBJ2-7, with D possibly being TRBD1 or TRBD2 (6 bases each). Between the trimmed V and J ends, which lost 2 bases and 4 bases, there was a span of 16 bases. The CDR3 consists of 15 residues. CDR1 and CDR2 from the germline V gene are SGHRS and YFSETQ. The CDR3 reads CASSLEGGGIYEQYV. CDR3 nucleotides: TGCGCCAGCAGCTTAGAAGGAGGGGGGATTTACGAGCAGTACGTC.

The chain carries TRBV19 and TRBJ2-1; possible D gene TRBD2, 6 bases. Per germline, CDR1 LNHDA and CDR2 SQIVND (reference sequence). V was clipped by 5 bases and J by 7 bases, with 18 bases between them. The CDR3 has 15 amino acids. This chain's CDR3 is CASSGERALWNEQFF. The CDR3 bases are TGTGCCAGTAGTGGAGAGCGGGCACTCTGGAATGAGCAGTTCTTC.

The chain couples TRBV29-1 to TRBJ2-3; D ambiguous. The CDR3 runs 12 residues. Per germline, CDR1 SQVTM and CDR2 ANQGSEA. V lost 6 bases, J lost 5 bases, and 12 bases lay in between. The CDR3 here is CSVALLGDTQYF. The CDR3 bases are TGCAGCGTCGCCCTGCTTGGAGATACGCAGTATTTT.

The table lists this clone with a count of one. The V and J genes are TRBV27 and TRBJ1-2; 9 positions agree with TRBD1. J gave up 3 bases and V 8 bases, and 10 bases lay outside the gene matches. The CDR3 consists of 15 residues. Germline V gene data show CDR1 as MNHEY and CDR2 as SMNVEV (reference sequence). The CDR3 protein is CASGTGDRAYYGYTF. CDR3 DNA: TGTGCCAGCGGAACAGGGGACAGGGCGTACTATGGCTACACCTTC.

A remark on this clone: The junction departs from germline at one end; a sequencing error may be responsible. This chain links TRBV19 with TRBJ1-5, with TRBD1 as a possible D gene (5 bases). The CDR3 is 15 amino acids. The V gene's germline CDR1 is LNHDA and CDR2 SQIVND (reference sequence). CDR3 in amino acids: CASSIGGDSNQPRHF. CDR3 in DNA: TGTGCCAGTAGTATAGGAGGGGATAGCAATCAGCCCCGGCATTTT.

The CDR3 DNA is TGTGCCAGCAGCTTCCCGGGGCTAGATACGCAGTATTTT. Amino acid sequence: CASSFPGLDTQYF. This rearrangement joins TRBV11-3 to TRBJ2-3; D could derive from TRBD1 or TRBD2 (5 bases each). The V end was cut by 3 bases, the J end by 5 bases, with 9 bases between. The germline V gene encodes CDR1 SGHNT and CDR2 YENEEA. The CDR3 is 13 residues long.

In its sample, this clone was seen once. The rearrangement links TRBV5-6 to TRBJ1-4; TRBD1 is a possible D gene (6 bases). Germline values: CDR1 SGHDT, CDR2 YYEEEE. This CDR3 contains 16 residues. Trimming left V 4 bases short and J 4 bases short, with 17 bases between. CDR3 DNA: TGTGCCAGCAGCCTACAGGGCCTGGGGGATAATGAAAAACTGTTTTTT. It encodes CASSLQGLGDNEKLFF.

The chain carries TRBV5-6 and TRBJ2-1, with 10 bases lining up with TRBD2. After removal of 5 bases from V and 8 bases from J, the junction contained 13 bases not matched to a gene. CDR3 length: 16 amino acids. The V gene's germline CDR1 is SGHDT and CDR2 YYEEEE. CDR3: CASSLLGLAVTDEQFF. The DNA of the CDR3 is TGTGCCAGCAGTTTACTAGGACTAGCGGTAACGGATGAGCAGTTCTTC.

This chain uses TRBV30 with TRBJ1-1, with a tentative D call TRBD1 (6 bases). This CDR3 region has 13 residues. Trimming shortened V by 2 bases and J by 5 bases, and 12 bases separated the two germline ends. CDR1 and CDR2 from the germline V gene are GTSNPN and SVGIG (reference sequence). The CDR3 DNA follows: TGTGCCTGGAGTTCAGGGGACGGAACTGAAGCTTTCTTT. Its translation: CAWSSGDGTEAFF.

The V gene is TRBV9, the J gene TRBJ2-1; 10 nucleotides match TRBD2. The length of the CDR3 is 16 residues. J gave up 3 bases and V 3 bases, and 6 bases lay outside the gene matches. Germline V CDR1 and CDR2: SGDLS, YYNGEE. The CDR3 nucleotides are TGTGCCAGCAGCGCCGTACTAGCGGGATTCTACAATGAGCAGTTCTTC. It is translated as CASSAVLAGFYNEQFF.

The chain employs TRBV27 and TRBJ1-1; 12 nucleotides agree with TRBD1. Germline V gene lookup returns CDR1 MNHEY and CDR2 SMNVEV (reference sequence). V trimming: 7 bases; J trimming: 4 bases; junction bases outside the gene matches: 7. The CDR3 totals 15 residues. The CDR3 sequence: CASKPGQGAGTEAFF. CDR3 coding DNA: TGTGCCAGCAAACCGGGACAGGGGGCTGGCACTGAAGCTTTCTTT.

V gene TRBV14 combines with J gene TRBJ1-2; the D is unclear. Per the germline V gene, CDR1 is SGHDN and CDR2 is FVKESK. This CDR3 region has 15 residues. Trimming left V 4 bases short and J 0 bases short, with 12 bases between. The CDR3 sequence: CASSPRGGSNYGYTF. The CDR3 nucleotides read TGTGCCAGCAGCCCTCGGGGTGGGTCTAACTATGGCTACACCTTC.

The chain is built from TRBV7-3 and TRBJ2-3; TRBD1 or TRBD2 may be the D gene (6 bases each). Germline V gene data show CDR1 as SGHTA and CDR2 as FQGTGA. Trimming removed 4 bases from V and 0 bases from J, with 14 bases in between. This CDR3 is built from 16 residues. CDR3 amino acids: CASSSFGGGSTDTQYF. The DNA for the CDR3 is TGTGCCAGCAGCTCCTTCGGAGGGGGTAGCACAGATACGCAGTATTTT.

This chain connects TRBV6-5 to TRBJ1-5; D is unresolved. Trimming cost V 6 bases and J 5 bases, with 11 bases left between them. Germline V gene data show CDR1 as MNHEY and CDR2 as SVGAGI. The CDR3 is made up of 13 amino acids. The CDR3: CASRYHQDQPQHF. The CDR3 DNA is TGTGCCAGCAGATACCATCAAGATCAGCCCCAGCATTTT.

This chain joins TRBV29-1 and TRBJ1-5; TRBD1 aligns across 10 bases. The CDR3 runs 13 residues. Germline lookup yields CDR1 SQVTM and CDR2 ANQGSEA. Trimming at V came to 6 bases and at J to 6 bases, leaving 5 bases not matched to a gene. Here the CDR3 reads CSVRTGGSQPQHF. The CDR3 bases are TGCAGCGTCAGGACAGGGGGTTCTCAGCCCCAGCATTTT. Full variable domain (rest looked up from reference TRBV29-1 and TRBJ1-5): SAVISQKPSRDICQRGTSLTIQCQVDSQVTMMFWYRQQPGQSLTLIATANQGSEATYESGFVIDKFPISRPNLTFSTLTVSNMSPEDSSIYLCSVRTGGSQPQHFGDGTRLSIL.

The V call is TRBV19, the J call TRBJ2-2; TRBD2 aligns across 8 bases. The germline CDR1 and CDR2 sequences are LNHDA and SQIVND (reference sequence). The J segment lost 6 bases and the V segment lost 7 bases, leaving 13 bases of the junction unmatched. The CDR3 is 16 residues long. CDR3 sequence reads: CASTRRSGSFSGELFF. Here the CDR3 DNA reads TGTGCCAGTACCAGGCGGAGCGGGAGTTTTTCCGGGGAGCTGTTTTTT.

J is TRBJ1-1 and V is TRBV7-9; tentatively, D is TRBD1 (5 bases). The CDR3 is 15 amino acids. Germline CDR1 is SEHNR and CDR2 is FQNEAQ (reference sequence). V was shortened by 5 bases and J by 4 bases, with 17 bases between the two germline ends. The CDR3 region is CASSVTRTRFTEAFF. The DNA for the CDR3 is TGTGCCAGCAGCGTTACCAGGACAAGGTTCACTGAAGCTTTCTTT.

The chain joins TRBV7-9 to TRBJ1-5, with 7 bases matching TRBD1. The CDR3 loop spans 13 amino acids. From germline, CDR1 is SEHNR and CDR2 FQNEAQ (reference sequence). V shed 5 bases and J 6 bases; nucleotides not matched to a gene: 4. The CDR3 is CASSPTGSQPQHF. The CDR3 DNA follows: TGTGCCAGCAGCCCGACAGGGTCTCAGCCCCAGCATTTT.

CDR3 region: CASSLTGSDGYTF. The CDR3 nucleotides are TGTGCCAGCAGCTTGACAGGGAGTGATGGCTACACCTTC. V usage is TRBV7-9 and J usage is TRBJ1-2; 7 bases match TRBD1. After removal of 3 bases from V and 6 bases from J, the junction contained 4 bases not matched to a gene. The CDR3 is 13 residues long. Looked up from germline, CDR1 is SEHNR and CDR2 is FQNEAQ (reference sequence).